The 15 T cell receptor beta chains below were found in one sample sequenced in a study of blood T cells in healthy people across ages. The authors ran a second PCR of roughly 7 to 11 cycles using a sample-barcoded 5' primer and a J-beta primer mix. TCRdb recomputed calls from the 5' RACE reads with MiXCR, one row per CDR3 protein. The sample includes hundreds of thousands of distinct CDR3 sequences, roughly half of them seen just once. Sequencing was carried out using blood. The source is a man aged 55 to 70 in good health.

The chain's CDR3 is CSEKRNTDTQYF. The CDR3 bases are TGCAGTGAGAAGCGGAACACAGATACGCAGTATTTT. This chain uses TRBV20-1 with TRBJ2-3; maybe TRBD2 (5 bases). This CDR3 spans 12 amino acids. The germline CDR1 and CDR2 sequences are DFQATT and SNEGSKA (reference sequence). V was shortened by 7 bases and J by 2 bases, with 10 bases between the two germline ends.

The chain recombines TRBV7-2 with TRBJ2-3; D might be TRBD2 (6 bases). The CDR3 sequence is 15 residues long. Germline CDR1 is SGHTA and CDR2 is FQGNSA. Trimming left V 1 base short and J 5 bases short, with 13 bases between. The CDR3 sequence is CASSLEAGRGDTQYF. Here the CDR3 DNA reads TGTGCCAGCAGCTTAGAGGCGGGGCGTGGAGATACGCAGTATTTT.

This clonotype was seen only a few times. The chain links TRBV12-3 or TRBV12-4 to TRBJ2-3; tentatively, D is TRBD2 (7 bases). V was cut by 7 bases and J by 2 bases, with 19 bases left in between. The CDR3 extends over 16 amino acids. CDR3 loop: CASTLGAGAHTDTQYF. In nucleotides, the CDR3 is TGTGCCAGCACCCTAGGGGCGGGGGCCCACACAGATACGCAGTATTTT.

The rearrangement joins TRBV6-2 or TRBV6-3 to TRBJ2-5, with TRBD1 matching over 9 bases. From germline, CDR1 is MNHEY and CDR2 SVGEGT. J was trimmed by 4 bases and V by 7 bases; bases with no gene match: 10. The CDR3 consists of 15 residues. The CDR3 is CASTQPGQGLETQYF. DNA of the CDR3: TGTGCCAGCACGCAACCGGGACAGGGTTTAGAGACCCAGTACTTC.

Only a few counts were recorded for this clonotype. The chain joins TRBV14 to TRBJ2-6, with TRBD2 matching over 7 bases. There are 16 residues in the CDR3. Germline V gives CDR1 SGHDN, CDR2 FVKESK. The J segment lost 1 base and the V segment lost 4 bases, leaving 4 bases of the junction unmatched. The CDR3 nucleotides read TGTGCCAGCAGCCCCTTAGCGGGTTCTGGGGCCAACGTCCTGACTTTC. Amino acids: CASSPLAGSGANVLTF.

This clonotype came up a few times. The chain joins TRBV12-3 or TRBV12-4 to TRBJ2-5; D might be TRBD1 (5 bases). The J call is in doubt because the DNA end fits TRBJ2-7 better. The CDR3 spans 13 residues. DNA of the CDR3: TGTGCCAGCGCCTACGCAGGGTTCGGCGAGCAGTACTTC. This encodes CASAYAGFGEQYF.

This clonotype was recorded once. The chain links TRBV4-1 to TRBJ2-7; 8 positions agree with TRBD1. This CDR3 comprises 15 residues. The V gene's germline CDR1 is MGHRA and CDR2 YSYEKL. J lost 3 bases, V lost 0 bases, and 4 bases had no gene match. Written as DNA, the CDR3 is TGCGCCAGCAGCCAAGACCGTGGGACAGGCTACGAGCAGTACTTC. Its protein is CASSQDRGTGYEQYF.

This clonotype was recorded a few times. This chain uses TRBV12-3 or TRBV12-4 with TRBJ2-7; tentatively, D is TRBD1 or TRBD2 (5 bases each). CDR3 length: 15 amino acids. The germline V and J ends were trimmed by 3 bases and 2 bases, with 14 bases remaining between them. The CDR3 spells CASSFPGDLTYEQYF. The CDR3 nucleotides are TGTGCCAGCAGTTTCCCCGGGGACCTTACCTACGAGCAGTACTTC.

Comment on this clonotype: Just one base apart from a much larger clone, this may be a read error. V is TRBV13 and J is TRBJ2-3, with TRBD2 matching over 7 bases. Germline V gives CDR1 PRHDT, CDR2 FYEKMQ (reference sequence). The CDR3 spans 13 residues. The CDR3 coding sequence is TGTGGCAGCAGCCAGCCCGGGGGGGATACGCAGTATTTT. Its translation is CGSSQPGGDTQYF.

This clonotype was observed a handful of times. The rearrangement uses TRBV12-5 and TRBJ1-5; D remains ambiguous. Germline assignment: CDR1 LGHNT and CDR2 FRNRAP. There are 15 residues in the CDR3. V dropped 1 base and J dropped 2 bases, with 9 bases sitting between them. In DNA form, the CDR3 reads TGTGCTAGTGGTTTGGAGGCTGCTGGCAATCAGCCCCAGCATTTT. Amino acids: CASGLEAAGNQPQHF. The complete variable domain, with remaining parts taken from reference TRBV12-5 and TRBJ1-5, reads DARVTQTPRHKVTEMGQEVTMRCQPILGHNTVFWYRQTMMQGLELLAYFRNRAPLDDSGMPKDRFSAEMPDATLATLKIQPSEPRDSAVYFCASGLEAAGNQPQHFGDGTRLSIL.

V gene TRBV29-1 combines with J gene TRBJ1-2; D may be TRBD1 (5 bases). The germline V gene has CDR1 SQVTM and CDR2 ANQGSEA. This CDR3 has 12 residues. Trimming left V 5 bases short and J 7 bases short, with 14 bases between. This chain's CDR3 is CSVSEGIGGYTF. Here the CDR3 DNA reads TGCAGCGTTAGTGAGGGGATTGGTGGCTACACCTTC.

The genes are TRBV29-1 and TRBJ2-7, with D maybe TRBD1 (5 bases). V was pared by 6 bases and J by 2 bases, with 11 bases between. CDR1 and CDR2 from the germline V gene are SQVTM and ANQGSEA. The CDR3 has 12 residues. The CDR3 loop is CSVGDSTYEQYF. The CDR3 DNA follows: TGCAGCGTGGGCGACAGTACCTACGAGCAGTACTTC.

The chain carries TRBV7-2 and TRBJ2-4; 11 nucleotides align to TRBD2. The assigned J gene may be wrong: the sequence end matches TRBJ2-7 better. This CDR3 comprises 14 residues. The germline V gene has CDR1 SGHTA and CDR2 FQGNSA. The CDR3 sequence: CASSSRLAGSEQYF. CDR3 coding DNA: TGTGCCAGCAGCTCTCGACTAGCGGGAAGCGAGCAGTACTTC.

This sequence joins TRBV18 and TRBJ1-1; 7 bases fit TRBD1. V was clipped by 4 bases and J by 5 bases; unmatched bases: 13. The CDR3 covers 16 residues. The germline V gene encodes CDR1 KGHSH and CDR2 LQKENI. CDR3 sequence: CASSRDIEGAGTEAFF. CDR3 in DNA: TGTGCCAGCTCACGGGATATCGAGGGGGCGGGTACTGAAGCTTTCTTT.

The chain recombines TRBV2 with TRBJ1-4; D possibly corresponds to TRBD1 (5 bases). Trimming took 4 bases from V and 5 from J, leaving 14 bases between them. This CDR3 has 15 residues. From germline, CDR1 is SNHLY and CDR2 FYNNEI. The CDR3 DNA reads TGTGCCAGCAGTGTCGGGGCACTTAGGAATGAAAAACTGTTTTTT. Translation gives CASSVGALRNEKLFF.